The text below deals with one T cell receptor (beta chain). Profiled with immunoSEQ multiplex PCR; TCRdb holds only in-frame clones, not every one. This sample has around 57,000 clones, with about 92% found just once. This sample stems from a study of T cell changes during pregnancy in multiple sclerosis. V shed 5 bases and J 0 bases; nucleotides not matched to a gene: 5. Germline V gene lookup returns CDR1 SGHRS and CDR2 YFSETQ. CDR3 length: 15 residues. This specimen was CD4+ T cells from peripheral blood mononuclear cells, taken in the third trimester of pregnancy. The chain is built from TRBV5-1 and TRBJ2-1; 7 bases align to TRBD1. This clonotype was sampled from a female donor with multiple sclerosis, enrolled in a pregnancy study. In DNA, the CDR3 is TGCGCCAGCAGAAGGGACAGACGCTCCTACAATGAGCAGTTCTTC. It codes for CASRRDRRSYNEQFF.